The 5 T cell receptor beta chains listed next were all sequenced from one sample in a study of T cell clonality in common variable immunodeficiency. TCRdb's copy holds only in-frame clones and misses some; the assay was immunoSEQ multiplex PCR. The sample offers approximately 37,000 clones and no singletons, the top ten holding 3% to 4.5%. Sequencing was carried out using peripheral blood mononuclear cells. Every receptor here comes from a person between 18 and 75 years old in good health.

This clone was seen at least ten times. The read stops 3 residues short of the end of the CDR3; the missing end is completed from the germline J gene. The chain recombines TRBV20-1 with TRBJ2-3, with D hard to call. The CDR3 contains 13 residues. V lost 6 bases, J lost 4 bases, and 14 bases lay in between. Germline CDR1 reads DFQATT; CDR2 reads SNEGSKA (reference sequence). The CDR3 here is CSAPHPMADTQYF. The sequenced CDR3 bases are TGCAGTGCCCCACACCCGATGGCAGATACG.

This clone occurred a few times. The observed sequence ends 3 residues before the CDR3 terminus, with the missing tail filled in from the germline J gene. The chain has TRBV7-9 and TRBJ2-2, with TRBD1 matching 7 bases. CDR1 and CDR2 from the germline V gene are SEHNR and FQNEAQ (reference sequence). There are 15 residues in the CDR3. The DNA read from the CDR3 is TGTGCCAGCAGCTTAGGACAGGGAGCTAATGAAAAG. This translates into CASSLGQGANEK. The full CDR3 protein reads CASSLGQGANEKLFF.

Ten or more counts support this clone. The read gets to within 3 residues of the CDR3 end, and the germline J gene fills in the rest. The gene calls are TRBV4-1 and TRBJ2-5; 7 bases are shared with TRBD2. V shed 5 bases and J 1 base; nucleotides not matched to a gene: 13. The CDR3 runs 17 residues. Germline lookup yields CDR1 MGHRA and CDR2 YSYEKL. The CDR3 is CASSFLNVGGVQETQYF. The CDR3 DNA, read in part, is TGCGCCAGCAGCTTCCTTAACGTGGGAGGGGTCCAAGAGACC.

About this clone itself: The read is 3 residues too short to cover the CDR3 end, so that end is filled in from the germline J gene. The gene calls are TRBV2 and TRBJ1-1, with D tentatively TRBD1 (6 bases). Germline CDR1 and CDR2: SNHLY and FYNNEI. The CDR3 totals 15 residues. Trimming took off 6 bases at V and 1 base at J, with 15 bases between the two ends. CDR3 in amino acids: CASRADRQRNTEAFF. CDR3 DNA (partial): TGTGCCAGCAGGGCTGACAGGCAAAGGAACACTGAA.

This clone was counted a few times. The read finishes 3 residues shy of the CDR3 end, and the germline J gene is used to complete it. This sequence joins TRBV20-1 and TRBJ2-5, with a possible D match to TRBD2 (5 bases). Trimming left V 8 bases short and J 1 base short, with 14 bases between. CDR1 is DFQATT, CDR2 SNEGSKA, per germline (reference sequence). The CDR3 is 13 amino acids. Incomplete CDR3 DNA: TGCAGTTCCCGCCGGGGTTTCCAAGAGACC. Translating gives CSSRRGFQET. The full CDR3 protein reads CSSRRGFQETQYF.